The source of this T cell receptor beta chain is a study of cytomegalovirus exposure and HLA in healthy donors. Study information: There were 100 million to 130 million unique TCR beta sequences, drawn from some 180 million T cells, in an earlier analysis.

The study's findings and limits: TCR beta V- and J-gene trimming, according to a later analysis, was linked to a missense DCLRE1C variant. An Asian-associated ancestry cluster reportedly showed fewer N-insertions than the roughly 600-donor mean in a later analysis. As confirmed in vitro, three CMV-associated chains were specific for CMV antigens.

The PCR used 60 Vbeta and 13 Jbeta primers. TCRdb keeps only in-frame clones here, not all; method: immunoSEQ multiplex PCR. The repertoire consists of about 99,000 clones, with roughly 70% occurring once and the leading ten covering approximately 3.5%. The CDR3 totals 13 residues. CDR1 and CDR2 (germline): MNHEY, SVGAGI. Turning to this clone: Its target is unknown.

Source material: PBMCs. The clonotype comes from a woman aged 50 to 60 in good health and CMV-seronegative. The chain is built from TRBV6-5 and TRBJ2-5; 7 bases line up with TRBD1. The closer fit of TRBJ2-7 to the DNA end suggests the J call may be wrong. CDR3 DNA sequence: TGTGCCAGCAAAGGAAGGGGGCGGGACGAGCAGTACTTC. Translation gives CASKGRGRDEQYF.